The source of this TCR beta chain is a study of T-cell reconstitution after alpha-beta-depleted transplantation in children. Overall study results and limits: The study reportedly traced alpha-beta T cells about two months after transplant to several hundred expanded graft clones. Counts and diversity of T cells one year after transplant came mostly from newly produced T cells.

This clonotype came up a few times. What it recognizes is unknown. Researchers prepared the TCRbeta library using unique molecular identifiers, the study reports. TCRdb re-analysed the PCR reads in MiXCR, keeping a single row per CDR3 protein. The sample shows about 98,000 distinct CDR3 sequences, 20% to 25% of them seen only once. Specimen: PBMCs, collected before TCRalphabeta/CD19-depleted stem cell transplant. This TCR was sampled from a boy younger than 10 with acute lymphoblastic leukemia, due to receive a stem cell transplant.

In nucleotides, the CDR3 is TGTGCCACCAGCTCCCAGTTTGCGCACGGGGAGCTGTTTTTT. Its translation is CATSSQFAHGELFF. The genes are TRBV24-1 and TRBJ2-2; no clear D gene. Germline lookup yields CDR1 KGHDR and CDR2 SFDVKD. This CDR3 has 14 amino acids. Between the trimmed V and J ends, which lost 7 bases and 7 bases, there was a span of 15 bases.